Following are 27 T cell receptor beta chains from one sample sequenced in a study of siplizumab effects on memory and regulatory T cells. The repertoire was sequenced with immunoSEQ multiplex PCR; TCRdb's copy has only in-frame clones and lacks some. The sample includes more than 85,000 clones, about 90% of them seen just once. Input material: CD4+ T cells sorted from blood. These receptors were obtained from a human donor in good health.

The V call is TRBV9, the J call TRBJ2-5, with 9 bases lining up with TRBD1. With 4 bases clipped from V and 7 bases from J, the junction kept 5 bases outside the gene matches. The germline CDR1 and CDR2 sequences are SGDLS and YYNGEE. This CDR3 contains 13 residues. The CDR3 DNA reads TGTGCCAGCAGCCAACAGGGGGCTGGGACCCAGTACTTC. This gives the protein CASSQQGAGTQYF.

J is TRBJ1-1 and V is TRBV19, with 7 bases that match TRBD1. The CDR3 has 14 residues. Germline CDR1 reads LNHDA; CDR2 reads SQIVND (reference sequence). The V and J ends lost 4 bases and 3 bases, in that order; junction bases with no gene match: 5. The CDR3 coding sequence is TGTGCCAGTAGTACACGACAGGGTGACACTGAAGCTTTCTTT. This encodes CASSTRQGDTEAFF.

This clone was counted between two and nine times. The chain links TRBV9 to TRBJ1-5; TRBD1 matches 7 bases. The CDR3 loop spans 14 amino acids. CDR1 SGDLS and CDR2 YYNGEE come from the germline V gene. With V trimmed by 4 bases and J by 1 base, 2 bases remained unmatched. The chain's CDR3 is CASSSQGSNQPQHF. The CDR3 DNA follows: TGTGCCAGCAGCTCACAGGGGAGCAATCAGCCCCAGCATTTT.

The rearrangement uses TRBV20-1 and TRBJ1-2, with TRBD1 matching 7 bases. The CDR3 has 11 residues. CDR1 and CDR2 from the germline V gene are DFQATT and SNEGSKA (reference sequence). Trimming removed 6 bases from V and 4 bases from J; junction bases left unmatched: 2. The CDR3 loop reads CSAQGGYGYTF. In DNA, the CDR3 is TGCAGTGCGCAGGGGGGCTATGGCTACACCTTC.

The rearrangement joins TRBV7-9 to TRBJ2-5, with TRBD2 as a possible D gene (6 bases). The CDR3 is made up of 17 amino acids. Germline-derived CDR1 and CDR2 are SEHNR and FQNEAQ (reference sequence). The V and J ends lost 3 bases and 5 bases respectively, with 22 bases between them. CDR3 DNA: TGTGCCAGCAGCTTCGAAAGGGGAGGACGGGGTGTTGAGACCCAGTACTTC. This encodes CASSFERGGRGVETQYF.

The V gene is TRBV30, the J gene TRBJ2-3; 8 bases are shared with TRBD2. The length of the CDR3 is 18 residues. With 0 bases clipped from V and 2 bases from J, the junction kept 13 bases outside the gene matches. Germline V gene sequence: CDR1 GTSNPN, CDR2 SVGIG (reference sequence). The CDR3 here is CAWSVSGPNGGDTDTQYF. In DNA, the CDR3 is TGTGCCTGGAGTGTAAGTGGGCCAAACGGGGGGGACACAGATACGCAGTATTTT.

CDR3 nucleotide sequence: TGTGCCAGCACCGTCACGGGGTATACGCAGTATTTT. Translation: CASTVTGYTQYF. The J gene is TRBJ2-3, the V gene TRBV6-6; D perhaps matches TRBD2 (5 bases). This CDR3 comprises 12 residues. Germline CDR1 reads MNHNY; CDR2 reads SVGAGI (reference sequence). Trimming took 7 bases from V and 7 from J, leaving 12 bases between them.

V and J are TRBV18 and TRBJ1-5, with 9 bases fitting TRBD1. Germline values: CDR1 KGHSH, CDR2 LQKENI. The CDR3 loop spans 15 amino acids. V was pared by 3 bases and J by 6 bases, with 6 bases of the junction left unmatched. The CDR3 protein is CASSPRQGVVQPQHF. DNA for the CDR3: TGTGCCAGCTCACCTAGACAGGGGGTGGTTCAGCCCCAGCATTTT.

This chain uses TRBV18 with TRBJ1-2, with 7 bases matching TRBD1. This CDR3 has 16 residues. CDR1 KGHSH and CDR2 LQKENI come from the germline V gene. Trimming cost V 4 bases and J 4 bases; bases outside gene matches: 12. The CDR3 protein is CASSLNEQGIGYGYTF. The CDR3 DNA reads as TGTGCCAGCTCACTAAACGAACAGGGGATCGGCTATGGCTACACCTTC.

This rearrangement joins TRBV7-6 to TRBJ1-1; D is uncertain. This CDR3 has 12 residues. V lost 1 base to trimming and J lost 7 bases, with 7 bases between them. The germline V gene has CDR1 SGHVS and CDR2 FNYEAQ. CDR3 residues: CASSLEGSEAFF. For the CDR3, the DNA is TGTGCCAGCAGCTTAGAGGGCAGTGAAGCTTTCTTT.

This sequence joins TRBV5-1 and TRBJ2-2; D is undetermined. The CDR3 consists of 15 residues. The germline V and J ends were trimmed by 4 bases and 0 bases, with 10 bases remaining between them. Germline CDR1 SGHRS, CDR2 YFSETQ. CDR3 loop: CASSQGPPNTGELFF. The CDR3 bases are TGCGCCAGCAGCCAAGGACCACCGAACACCGGGGAGCTGTTTTTT.

The chain links TRBV18 to TRBJ2-2, with 9 bases identical to TRBD1. The CDR3 loop spans 17 amino acids. Germline CDR1 is KGHSH and CDR2 is LQKENI. V was pared by 4 bases and J by 7 bases, with 13 bases of the junction left unmatched. Here the CDR3 reads CASSQGQGFYVGGELFF. The CDR3 bases are TGTGCCAGCTCACAAGGACAGGGGTTTTACGTCGGCGGGGAGCTGTTTTTT.

The chain carries TRBV29-1 and TRBJ1-1, with a weak D call TRBD1 (6 bases). Between the trimmed V and J ends, which lost 6 bases and 6 bases, there was a span of 14 bases. Germline values: CDR1 SQVTM, CDR2 ANQGSEA. The CDR3 contains 12 residues. The CDR3 nucleotides are TGCAGCGTGGACAGTTGGGGTGCTGAAGCTTTCTTT. It yields the protein CSVDSWGAEAFF.

The chain links TRBV29-1 to TRBJ2-1, with TRBD2 matching over 10 bases. The CDR3 loop spans 18 amino acids. Trimming at V came to 0 bases and at J to 9 bases, leaving 17 bases not matched to a gene. Germline V gene data show CDR1 as SQVTM and CDR2 as ANQGSEA. CDR3 region: CSVEDHLGGLAGAREQFF. CDR3 bases: TGCAGCGTTGAAGATCACTTAGGGGGGCTAGCGGGAGCCCGTGAGCAGTTCTTC.

The J gene is TRBJ1-5, the V gene TRBV6-1; 7 bases fit TRBD1. The ends lost 4 bases at V and 2 bases at J; junction bases unmatched: 5. The CDR3 contains 15 residues. Germline V gene lookup returns CDR1 MNHNS and CDR2 SASEGT. For the CDR3, the DNA is TGTGCCAGCAGTGGACAGGGAAGTGGCAATCAGCCCCAGCATTTT. Its translation is CASSGQGSGNQPQHF.

This chain links TRBV5-1 with TRBJ2-1, with 13 bases fitting TRBD2. The V gene end was trimmed by 4 bases and the J gene end by 7 bases; junction bases not matched to a gene: 5. Per germline, CDR1 SGHRS and CDR2 YFSETQ. The CDR3 sequence is 15 residues long. The CDR3: CASSIGTSGKNEQFF. CDR3 DNA sequence: TGCGCCAGCAGCATAGGGACTAGCGGGAAAAATGAGCAGTTCTTC.

The CDR3 region is CASSQGTGQGAETQYF. The CDR3 DNA reads TGTGCCAGCAGCCAAGGAACAGGACAGGGGGCCGAGACCCAGTACTTC. The chain is built from TRBV4-2 and TRBJ2-5; 11 bases agree with TRBD1. Germline V gene data show CDR1 as LGHNA and CDR2 as YNFKEQ. This CDR3 contains 16 residues. Unmatched junction bases numbered 6, after V lost 1 base and J lost 5 bases.

The chain carries TRBV12-1 and TRBJ2-5; TRBD1, as called in the table, went unchecked against the DNA. TRBV12-1 is annotated as a pseudogene. This CDR3 contains 14 residues. The CDR3 reads CASSFRTGGETQYF. The CDR3 bases are TGTGCCAGCAGCTTTCGGACAGGTGGAGAGACCCAGTACTTC.

The rearrangement uses TRBV6-4 and TRBJ2-1, with 10 nucleotides matching TRBD2. V lost 4 bases to trimming and J lost 7 bases; unmatched junction nucleotides: 7. CDR1 MRHNA and CDR2 SNTAGT come from the germline V gene. The length of the CDR3 is 15 residues. The CDR3 protein is CASSVASGSSNEQFF. DNA of the CDR3: TGTGCCAGCAGTGTGGCTAGCGGGAGTTCTAATGAGCAGTTCTTC.

V is TRBV6-1 and J is TRBJ1-5, with TRBD1 matching 8 bases. The CDR3 loop spans 15 amino acids. Trimming removed 5 bases from V and 6 bases from J; junction bases left unmatched: 9. Germline-derived CDR1 and CDR2 are MNHNS and SASEGT. The CDR3 protein is CASSPMTGVGQPQHF. CDR3 in DNA: TGTGCCAGCAGTCCGATGACAGGGGTGGGTCAGCCCCAGCATTTT.

The V and J genes are TRBV28 and TRBJ2-7; a possible D gene is TRBD1 (6 bases). Germline-derived CDR1 and CDR2 are MDHEN and SYDVKM. V lost 0 bases and J lost 3, with 6 bases in between. The CDR3 covers 13 residues. As DNA, the CDR3 is TGTGCCAGCAGTTTATGGACAGGCTACGAGCAGTACTTC. Protein sequence: CASSLWTGYEQYF.

This sequence joins TRBV5-1 and TRBJ2-1, with 9 bases that match TRBD1. V dropped 3 bases and J dropped 7; count of bases not matched to a gene: 14. The CDR3 spans 17 residues. Germline CDR1 is SGHRS and CDR2 is YFSETQ. The CDR3 nucleotides read TGCGCCAGCAGCTACCGGATACCGGGACAGGGACGAAATGAGCAGTTCTTC. Translation: CASSYRIPGQGRNEQFF.

The V call is TRBV4-3, the J call TRBJ1-2; D uncertain. CDR3 length: 12 residues. V was shortened by 1 base and J by 3 bases, with 3 bases between the two germline ends. CDR1 is LGHNA, CDR2 YSLEER, per germline. DNA for the CDR3: TGCGCCAGCAGCCAAGGCGACTATGGCTACACCTTC. Encoded protein: CASSQGDYGYTF.

The chain carries TRBV12-5 and TRBJ2-7, with 9 bases aligning to TRBD1. Trimming cost V 1 base and J 1 base; bases outside gene matches: 5. This CDR3 has 16 amino acids. CDR1 and CDR2 (germline): LGHNT, FRNRAP. CDR3: CASGLATGTGSYEQYF. The CDR3 bases are TGTGCTAGTGGTTTGGCAACCGGGACAGGGTCCTACGAGCAGTACTTC.

The rearrangement uses TRBV6-1 and TRBJ2-3; D gene uncertain. CDR3 length equals 14 residues. V dropped 1 base and J dropped 0 bases, with 5 bases sitting between them. Per the germline V gene, CDR1 is MNHNS and CDR2 is SASEGT. CDR3 sequence (DNA): TGTGCCAGCAGTGAAGTCCGGAGCACAGATACGCAGTATTTT. Amino acid sequence: CASSEVRSTDTQYF.

This sequence joins TRBV27 and TRBJ2-2; D call uncertain. Trimming removed 3 bases at V and 0 bases at J, with 11 bases between. The germline CDR1 and CDR2 sequences are MNHEY and SMNVEV (reference sequence). The CDR3 contains 16 residues. CDR3 region: CASSFIDTANTGELFF. The CDR3 bases are TGTGCCAGCAGTTTCATCGACACAGCGAACACCGGGGAGCTGTTTTTT.

The chain joins TRBV5-1 to TRBJ2-5; 12 bases are a match to TRBD2. The J call may be mistaken, given a closer DNA end match to TRBJ2-7. The CDR3 is made up of 15 amino acids. The germline gives CDR1 SGHRS, CDR2 YFSETQ. This CDR3 is CASSLTSGSPYEQYF. The CDR3 DNA reads TGCGCCAGCAGCCTGACTAGCGGGAGTCCCTACGAGCAGTACTTC.